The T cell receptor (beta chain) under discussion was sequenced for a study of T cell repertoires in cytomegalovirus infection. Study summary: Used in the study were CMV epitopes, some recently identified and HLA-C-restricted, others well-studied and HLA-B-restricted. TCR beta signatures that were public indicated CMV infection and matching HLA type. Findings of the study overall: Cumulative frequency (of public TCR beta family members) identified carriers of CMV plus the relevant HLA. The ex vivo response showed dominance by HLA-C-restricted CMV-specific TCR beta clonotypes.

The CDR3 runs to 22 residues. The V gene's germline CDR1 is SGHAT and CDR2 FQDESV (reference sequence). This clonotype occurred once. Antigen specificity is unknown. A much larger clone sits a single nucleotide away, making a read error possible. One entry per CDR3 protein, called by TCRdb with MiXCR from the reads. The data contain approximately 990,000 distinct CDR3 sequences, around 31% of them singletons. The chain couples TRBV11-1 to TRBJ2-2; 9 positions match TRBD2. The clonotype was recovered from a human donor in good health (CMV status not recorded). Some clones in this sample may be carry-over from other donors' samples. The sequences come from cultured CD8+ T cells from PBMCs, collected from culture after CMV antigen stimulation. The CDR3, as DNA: TGTGCCAGCAGCTTAGCGAGTCTAGCGGGGTACCTTGTGGACGCGAACACCGGGAAGCTGTTTTTT. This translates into CASSLASLAGYLVDANTGKLFF.